This T cell receptor beta chain was documented in a study of blood T cell repertoires in COVID-19 (TCRdb year 2020). Turning to the overall study: Samples from collaborators originated in the United States, Italy and Spain and spanned both the acute and convalescent phases of COVID-19. The prospective study material was composed of cDNA or gDNA derived from T cells, B-cell-depleted T cells, or PBMCs. Deeply sampled blood TCRbeta repertoires from subjects exposed to, actively infected with, or recovered from COVID-19 were included in the dataset. The repertoires were released in a freely available public database meant as a resource for research on the immune response to SARS-CoV-2. Samples came from the ongoing ImmuneRACE study (first 160 participants) plus 1,254 subjects from 6 global collaborators. Nearly every sample came with metadata listing a de-identified subject ID, COVID-19 status, age in years and sex. Where HLA class I and class II types were available, the types were taken from metadata supplied by the sample provider, not from assay-based typing. The research as a whole found: The amount of clinical and demographic metadata varied by source and participant and was provided uncurated.

TCRbeta CDR3 regions were amplified from genomic DNA using the immunoSEQ Assay, a bias-controlled multiplex PCR. Processing in the source paper ran as follows. Within the assay, amplification of reference gene primers was used to estimate how many nucleated cells each sample contained. Sequence reads were collapsed and filtered to measure the absolute abundance of every unique TCRbeta CDR3 rearrangement. For each sample, productive Simpson clonality was calculated by taking the square root of Simpson's diversity index across productive rearrangements. In its TCRdb copy, this immuneACCESS table keeps in-frame sequences only and misses some clones. Where compared with another copy, unresolved V genes explain less than half of these, and the others have no known cause. The V and J calls and clone size come from that table; D and trimming were worked out from the DNA. In all, the sample holds approximately 240,000 clones, and approximately 83% of those were seen once. Around 2.9% of the sample is in the top ten clones.

Trimming removed 7 bases from V and 6 bases from J; the gene matches leave 3 bases unexplained. Inclusive of the bounding cysteine and phenylalanine, the CDR3 is 13 residues long. Of all the DNA, just the CDR3 is kept, 39 bases in frame from base 1. CDR1 and CDR2, per the germline V gene (reference sequence), are SEHNR and FQNEAQ. A second Seattle source provided samples from volunteer blood donors who had recovered from COVID-19. Each collaborating institution followed its own protocols to collect whole blood in K2EDTA tubes. For TCRbeta analysis, collaborators shipped samples as frozen whole blood, isolated PBMCs, or DNA extracted from either of those sample types. On this clone itself: The antigen this receptor binds is unknown. Base qualities are not recorded, but no much larger clone differs from it by a single base.

The rearrangement combines TRBV7-9 with TRBJ2-1; the junction holds 10 bases that match TRBD2. This clonotype was obtained from a woman between 25 and 40 years old who had recovered from COVID-19. What was sequenced was peripheral blood. The CDR3 loop reads CASTPSGGNEQFF. The bases are TGTGCCAGCACACCTAGCGGGGGCAATGAGCAGTTCTTC.